The 20 T cell receptor beta chains reported below all come from one sample, sequenced in a study of read filtering for tumor transcriptome and immune sequencing. This library used roughly 430 ng RNA and molecular barcoded adaptors spanning alpha/delta and beta/gamma chains. TCRdb redid the calling of the reads with MiXCR, one entry per CDR3 protein. The sample lists about 6,000 distinct CDR3 sequences, roughly a quarter seen once, with approximately 48% in the top ten. Source material: a population of CD138-negative cells sorted from bone marrow. These receptors originate from a donor at least 40 years old with multiple myeloma.

This clonotype was counted between two and nine times. Just one base apart from a much larger clone, this may be a read error. This chain connects TRBV12-3 or TRBV12-4 to TRBJ2-7; D possibly corresponds to TRBD1 (6 bases). This CDR3 region has 12 residues. This CDR3 is CTSSSGEGERYF. CDR3 nucleotides: TGTACCAGCAGTTCAGGGGAAGGGGAGCGGTACTTC.

V usage is TRBV2 and J usage is TRBJ2-5; 9 nucleotides line up with TRBD1. The V gene end was trimmed by 9 bases and the J gene end by 4 bases; junction bases not matched to a gene: 12. The germline V gene has CDR1 SNHLY and CDR2 FYNNEI. The CDR3 is made up of 15 amino acids. The CDR3 DNA follows: TGTGCCAGTAGATACCGGGACAGGGCGCGAGAGACCCAGTACTTC. Translated: CASRYRDRARETQYF.

This clonotype was counted ten times or more. The chain is built from TRBV11-2 and TRBJ2-1, with a weak D call TRBD1 (6 bases). CDR3 size: 11 residues. Germline CDR1 SGHAT, CDR2 FQNNGV. Trimming stripped 5 bases from V and 10 bases from J, with 9 bases between. CDR3 loop: CASSPGTEQFF. The CDR3 coding sequence is TGTGCCAGCAGCCCAGGGACAGAGCAGTTCTTC. Filled out from reference TRBV11-2 and TRBJ2-1, the complete variable domain reads EAGVAQSPRYKIIEKRQSVAFWCNPISGHATLYWYQQILGQGPKLLIQFQNNGVVDDSQLPKDRFSAERLKGVDSTLKIQPAKLEDSAVYLCASSPGTEQFFGPGTRLTVL.

Concerning this clonotype: One end of the junction is discordant with germline, which a read error may explain. The rearrangement joins TRBV24-1 to TRBJ2-3, with TRBD2 as a possible D gene (6 bases). Germline V gene sequence: CDR1 KGHDR, CDR2 SFDVKD. CDR3 length equals 16 residues. CDR3 sequence reads: CATSDQWGTSSDTLYF. The CDR3 nucleotides are TGTGCCACCAGTGATCAATGGGGTACTAGCTCAGATACGCTGTATTTT.

This clonotype came up many times. The junction differs from germline at one of its ends, possibly a read error. The genes are TRBV6-1 and TRBJ2-1, with 9 bases that match TRBD1. The CDR3 runs 14 residues. Germline-derived CDR1 and CDR2 are MNHNS and SASEGT. CDR3 in DNA: TGTACCAGCACCCGGGGGACAGGGAACAATGAGCAGTTCTTC. Translation: CTSTRGTGNNEQFF.

This clonotype is large (0.1 to 1%) by share. J is TRBJ2-1 and V is TRBV7-2; 8 bases fit TRBD1. The CDR3 contains 14 residues. J gave up 6 bases and V 2 bases, and 3 bases lay outside the gene matches. Germline values: CDR1 SGHTA, CDR2 FQGNSA. Written as DNA, the CDR3 is TGTGCCAGCAGCTTAATGCAGGGGGCCAATGAGCAGTTCTTC. Its translation is CASSLMQGANEQFF.

This clonotype was recorded at least ten times. V usage is TRBV4-2 and J usage is TRBJ2-7, with 7 bases lining up with TRBD1. Looked up from germline, CDR1 is LGHNA and CDR2 is YNFKEQ. The CDR3 is 15 amino acids. V lost 2 bases, J lost 3 bases, and 7 bases stayed unmatched. CDR3 sequence reads: CASSQPWTGDYEQYF. The CDR3 coding sequence is TGTGCCAGCAGCCAACCTTGGACAGGTGACTACGAGCAGTACTTC.

This clonotype has ten or more counts. The chain links TRBV29-1 to TRBJ1-1, with D possibly TRBD1 on 5 matching bases. Trimming cost V 4 bases and J 7 bases, with 16 bases left between them. The V gene's germline CDR1 is SQVTM and CDR2 ANQGSEA. CDR3 length: 13 amino acids. CDR3 amino acids: CSVVGPTRDEAFF. CDR3 nucleotides: TGCAGCGTTGTGGGACCCACGAGGGATGAAGCTTTCTTT.

This clonotype has at least ten counts. V is TRBV6-4 and J is TRBJ2-2; unclear D gene. This CDR3 region has 14 residues. The V gene lost 3 bases and the J gene lost 2 bases, with 7 bases spanning the gap. Germline V gene lookup returns CDR1 MRHNA and CDR2 SNTAGT. CDR3 sequence reads: CASSEHGNTGELFF. CDR3 sequence (DNA): TGTGCCAGCAGTGAACACGGAAACACCGGGGAGCTGTTTTTT.

This clonotype was counted ten times or more. V gene TRBV30 combines with J gene TRBJ1-1; D ambiguous. CDR1 is GTSNPN, CDR2 SVGIG, per germline (reference sequence). The CDR3 consists of 15 residues. Trimming cost V 0 bases and J 2 bases, with 13 bases left between them. The DNA for the CDR3 is TGTGCCTGGAGTGTATTTCGGGAGAAAAACACTGAAGCTTTCTTT. This sequence encodes CAWSVFREKNTEAFF.

This chain uses TRBV4-2 with TRBJ2-1; 7 nucleotides agree with TRBD2. The CDR3 spans 15 residues. Germline CDR1 LGHNA, CDR2 YNFKEQ. V shed 0 bases, J shed 13 bases, and the junction held 12 bases outside the gene matches. In DNA, the CDR3 is TGTGCCAGCAGCCAAGATGTAGGTCTAGCGGCTGATCAGTTCTTC. Translated, it gives CASSQDVGLAADQFF.

In this sample, this clonotype turned up many times. The chain has TRBV29-1 and TRBJ2-3, with D perhaps TRBD2 (5 bases). CDR1 is SQVTM and CDR2 is ANQGSEA in the germline V gene. The V gene lost 3 bases and the J gene lost 1 base, with 11 bases spanning the gap. This CDR3 comprises 14 residues. CDR3: CSVDRAAGTDTQYF. The CDR3 nucleotides are TGCAGCGTTGATCGTGCAGCGGGCACAGATACGCAGTATTTT.

This clonotype was recorded at least ten times. This chain uses TRBV7-2 with TRBJ1-1; D unclear. The CDR3 is 11 amino acids. Trimming left V 5 bases short and J 7 bases short, with 8 bases between. Germline-derived CDR1 and CDR2 are SGHTA and FQGNSA. CDR3 DNA sequence: TGTGCCAGCAGCACCCGACGTGAAGCTTTCTTT. This codes for CASSTRREAFF.

This clonotype was seen once. A read error may be the cause here, since a much bigger clone is one base away. The V gene is TRBV6-1, the J gene TRBJ2-3; 9 nucleotides line up with TRBD1. The V segment lost 4 bases and the J segment 8 bases; nucleotides outside the gene matches: 1. Per the germline V gene, CDR1 is MNHNS and CDR2 is SASEGT. The CDR3 is made up of 12 amino acids. The CDR3 region is CASSATGGTQYF. CDR3 DNA sequence: TGTGCCAGCAGTGCGACAGGGGGTACGCAGTATTTT.

The CDR3 here is CASSPQGYQPQHF. The CDR3 DNA reads as TGTGCCAGCAGCCCACAGGGATATCAGCCCCAGCATTTT. The chain combines TRBV7-2 with TRBJ1-5; D may be TRBD1 (6 bases). Germline V gene data show CDR1 as SGHTA and CDR2 as FQGNSA. Trimming shortened V by 5 bases and J by 5 bases, and 10 bases separated the two germline ends. The CDR3 loop spans 13 amino acids.

This clonotype has ten or more counts. The V call is TRBV20-1, the J call TRBJ2-5, with 11 bases aligning to TRBD2. Trimming at V came to 3 bases and at J to 7 bases, leaving 10 bases not matched to a gene. The CDR3 has 15 residues. Looked up from germline, CDR1 is DFQATT and CDR2 is SNEGSKA (reference sequence). The CDR3 DNA sequence: TGCAGTGCTAGCCACAGACTAGCGGGGATCGGGACCCAGTACTTC. Translation: CSASHRLAGIGTQYF.

The V gene is TRBV10-3, the J gene TRBJ1-1, with 8 bases matching TRBD1. Per germline, CDR1 ENHRY and CDR2 SYGVKD. CDR3 length: 15 residues. The V and J ends lost 3 bases and 4 bases, in that order; junction bases with no gene match: 7. CDR3 in amino acids: CAISDQGQGGTEAFF. As DNA, the CDR3 is TGTGCCATCAGTGATCAAGGACAGGGAGGCACTGAAGCTTTCTTT.

In this sample, this clonotype turned up many times. This chain joins TRBV7-6 and TRBJ2-7; D is perhaps TRBD2 (5 bases). This CDR3 spans 13 amino acids. CDR1 SGHVS and CDR2 FNYEAQ come from the germline V gene. V lost 5 bases and J lost 3, with 11 bases in between. The CDR3 bases are TGTGCCAGCAGCGAGGGAGCCGGCTACGAGCAGTACTTC. Its protein product is CASSEGAGYEQYF.

This clonotype was seen ten or more times. The J gene is TRBJ1-5, the V gene TRBV18; D might be TRBD1 (6 bases). This CDR3 is 14 amino acids long. V was pared by 3 bases and J by 5 bases, with 11 bases between. Germline V gives CDR1 KGHSH, CDR2 LQKENI. The CDR3 spells CASSPAGGYQPQHF. The CDR3 DNA sequence: TGTGCCAGCTCACCCGCGGGGGGCTATCAGCCCCAGCATTTT.

This clonotype ranks as medium-sized. This chain links TRBV6-5 with TRBJ2-7; no clear D. The ends were cut back, 8 bases at V and 1 base at J, with 9 bases in the middle. Germline V gives CDR1 MNHEY, CDR2 SVGAGI. The CDR3 is made up of 12 amino acids. The CDR3 protein is CASSSVSYEQYF. DNA for the CDR3: TGTGCCAGCTCGTCGGTTTCCTACGAGCAGTACTTC.